This T cell receptor (beta chain) was identified during a study of radiation and T cells in renal cell carcinoma. Study-level background: Nephrectomy followed 15 Gy stereotactic body radiation by 4 weeks.

Details on this clone: Its antigen remains unknown.

Per germline, CDR1 SNHLY and CDR2 FYNNEI. Trimming removed 6 bases at V and 6 bases at J, with 18 bases between. This CDR3 has 15 amino acids. Study observations and caveats: In blood, top tumor clones expanded by 2 weeks, shrinking by 4.

Data came from immunoSEQ multiplex PCR; TCRdb stores just in-frame clones and leaves some out. The sample lists roughly 80,000 clones; 86% were seen once. Sample time point: blood 2 weeks post-SBRT. Treatment reported: 15 Gy SBRT to primary tumor, nephrectomy 4 weeks later. Radiation-treated patients gave blood at baseline, week 2 and week 4. The rearrangement uses TRBV2 and TRBJ1-5; D may be TRBD1 (5 bases). The input for sequencing was blood, taken from a patient whose treatment included radiotherapy and nephrectomy. The sequence derives from a woman between 50 and 59 years old with renal cell carcinoma. The CDR3 region has the DNA TGTGCCAGCAGGACTGGGACCTCTCTGGGTCAGCCCCAGCATTTT. As protein: CASRTGTSLGQPQHF. Using reference TRBV2 and TRBJ1-5 for the parts outside the CDR3, the full variable domain is EPEVTQTPSHQVTQMGQEVILRCVPISNHLYFYWYRQILGQKVEFLVSFYNNEISEKSEIFDDQFSVERPDGSNFTLKIRSTKLEDSAMYFCASRTGTSLGQPQHFGDGTRLSIL.